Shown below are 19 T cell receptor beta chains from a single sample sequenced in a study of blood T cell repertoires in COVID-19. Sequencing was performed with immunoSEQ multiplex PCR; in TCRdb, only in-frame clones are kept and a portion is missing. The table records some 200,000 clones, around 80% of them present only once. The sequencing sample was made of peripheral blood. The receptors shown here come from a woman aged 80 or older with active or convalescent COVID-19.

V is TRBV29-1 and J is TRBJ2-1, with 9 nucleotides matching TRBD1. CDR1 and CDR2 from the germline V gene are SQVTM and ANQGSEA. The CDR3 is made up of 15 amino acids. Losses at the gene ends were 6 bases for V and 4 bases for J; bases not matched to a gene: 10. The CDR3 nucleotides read TGCAGCGTCGACACCGGGACAGGGTTTTACAATGAGCAGTTCTTC. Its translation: CSVDTGTGFYNEQFF.

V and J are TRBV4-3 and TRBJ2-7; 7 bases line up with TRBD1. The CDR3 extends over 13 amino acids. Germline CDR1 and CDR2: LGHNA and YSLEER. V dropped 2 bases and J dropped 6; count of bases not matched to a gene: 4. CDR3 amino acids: CASSQRQGSEQYF. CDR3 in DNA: TGCGCCAGCAGCCAACGACAGGGTTCCGAGCAGTACTTC.

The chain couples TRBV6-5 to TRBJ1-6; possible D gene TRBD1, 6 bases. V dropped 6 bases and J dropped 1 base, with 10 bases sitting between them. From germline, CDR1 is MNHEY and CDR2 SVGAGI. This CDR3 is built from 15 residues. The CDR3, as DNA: TGTGCCAGCAGCCTTAGGGGGTCCTATAATTCACCCCTCCACTTT. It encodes CASSLRGSYNSPLHF.

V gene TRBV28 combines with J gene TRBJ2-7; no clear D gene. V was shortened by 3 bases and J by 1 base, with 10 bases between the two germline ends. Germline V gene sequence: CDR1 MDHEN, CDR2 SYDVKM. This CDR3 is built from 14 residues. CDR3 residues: CASSLAGESYEQYF. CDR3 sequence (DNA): TGTGCCAGCAGTTTGGCAGGCGAGTCCTACGAGCAGTACTTC.

This chain's CDR3 is CATLKDRENNEQFF. In nucleotides, the CDR3 is TGTGCCACTCTGAAGGACAGGGAAAACAATGAGCAGTTCTTC. The chain joins TRBV19 to TRBJ2-1, with 8 bases that match TRBD1. J was trimmed by 5 bases and V by 10 bases; bases with no gene match: 10. Germline-derived CDR1 and CDR2 are LNHDA and SQIVND (reference sequence). The CDR3 loop spans 14 amino acids.

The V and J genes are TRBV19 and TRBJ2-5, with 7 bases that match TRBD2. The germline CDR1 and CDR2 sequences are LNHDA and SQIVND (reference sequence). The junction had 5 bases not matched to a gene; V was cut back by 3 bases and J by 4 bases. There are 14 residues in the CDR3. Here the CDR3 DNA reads TGTGCCAGTAGTATGGCTAGCGGTCCAGAGACCCAGTACTTC. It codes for CASSMASGPETQYF. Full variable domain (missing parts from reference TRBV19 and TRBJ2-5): DGGITQSPKYLFRKEGQNVTLSCEQNLNHDAMYWYRQDPGQGLRLIYYSQIVNDFQKGDIAEGYSVSREKKESFPLTVTSAQKNPTAFYLCASSMASGPETQYFGPGTRLLVL.

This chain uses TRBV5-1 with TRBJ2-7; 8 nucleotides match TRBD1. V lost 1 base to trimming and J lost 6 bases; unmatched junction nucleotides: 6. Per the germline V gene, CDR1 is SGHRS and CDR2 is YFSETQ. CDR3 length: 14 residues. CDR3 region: CASSLWQGASEQYF. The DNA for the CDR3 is TGCGCCAGCAGCTTGTGGCAGGGGGCAAGCGAGCAGTACTTC.

The DNA of the CDR3 is TGTGCCAGCAGCCAAGAGATGAGTCAGCCCCAGCATTTT. It yields the protein CASSQEMSQPQHF. The gene calls are TRBV4-2 and TRBJ1-5; D unresolved. Germline V gene sequence: CDR1 LGHNA, CDR2 YNFKEQ. The CDR3 is 13 amino acids. Trimming shortened V by 0 bases and J by 6 bases, and 6 bases separated the two germline ends.

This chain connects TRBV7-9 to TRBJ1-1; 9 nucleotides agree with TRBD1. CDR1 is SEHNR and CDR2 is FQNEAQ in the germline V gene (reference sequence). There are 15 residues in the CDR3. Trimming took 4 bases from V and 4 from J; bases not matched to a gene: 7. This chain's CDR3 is CASSSYTGGGTEAFF. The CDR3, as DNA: TGTGCCAGCAGCTCCTACACAGGGGGCGGCACTGAAGCTTTCTTT. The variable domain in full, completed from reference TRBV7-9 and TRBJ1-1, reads DTGVSQNPRHKITKRGQNVTFRCDPISEHNRLYWYRQTLGQGPEFLTYFQNEAQLEKSRLLSDRFSAERPKGSFSTLEIQRTEQGDSAMYLCASSSYTGGGTEAFFGQGTRLTVV.

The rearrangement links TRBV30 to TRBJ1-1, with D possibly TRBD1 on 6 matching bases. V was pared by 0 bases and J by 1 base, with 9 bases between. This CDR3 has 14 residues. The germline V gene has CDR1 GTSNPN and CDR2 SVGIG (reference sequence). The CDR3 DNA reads TGTGCCTGGAGTGTCCAGGGGACGAACACTGAAGCTTTCTTT. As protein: CAWSVQGTNTEAFF.

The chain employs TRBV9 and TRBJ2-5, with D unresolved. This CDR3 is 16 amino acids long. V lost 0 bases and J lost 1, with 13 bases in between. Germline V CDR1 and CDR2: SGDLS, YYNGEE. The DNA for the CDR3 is TGTGCCAGCAGCGTAGGCCCCCACAGCCTCCAAGAGACCCAGTACTTC. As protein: CASSVGPHSLQETQYF.

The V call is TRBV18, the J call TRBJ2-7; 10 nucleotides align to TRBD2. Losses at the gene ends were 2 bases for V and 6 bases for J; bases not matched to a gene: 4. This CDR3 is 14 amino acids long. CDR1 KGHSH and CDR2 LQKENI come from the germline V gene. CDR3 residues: CASSPSSGSREQYF. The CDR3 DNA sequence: TGTGCCAGCTCACCATCTAGCGGGAGTCGCGAGCAGTACTTC.

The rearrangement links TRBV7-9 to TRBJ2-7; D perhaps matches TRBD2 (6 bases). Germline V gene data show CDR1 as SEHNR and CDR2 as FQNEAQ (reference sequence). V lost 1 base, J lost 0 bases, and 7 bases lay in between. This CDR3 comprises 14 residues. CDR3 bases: TGTGCCAGCAGCTTAGTGGGGGGCTCCTACGAGCAGTACTTC. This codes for CASSLVGGSYEQYF.

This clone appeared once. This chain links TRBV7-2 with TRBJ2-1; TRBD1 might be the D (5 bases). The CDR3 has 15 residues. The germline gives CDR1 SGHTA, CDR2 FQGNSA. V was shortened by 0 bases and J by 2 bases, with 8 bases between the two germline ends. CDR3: CASSLAPGPYNEQFF. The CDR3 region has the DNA TGTGCCAGCAGCTTAGCGCCAGGGCCCTACAATGAGCAGTTCTTC.

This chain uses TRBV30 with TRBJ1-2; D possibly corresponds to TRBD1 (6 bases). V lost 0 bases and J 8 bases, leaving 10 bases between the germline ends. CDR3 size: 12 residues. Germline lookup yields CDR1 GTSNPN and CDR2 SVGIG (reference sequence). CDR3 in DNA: TGTGCCTGGAGTGTACAGGGCGTGGGCTACACCTTC. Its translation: CAWSVQGVGYTF.

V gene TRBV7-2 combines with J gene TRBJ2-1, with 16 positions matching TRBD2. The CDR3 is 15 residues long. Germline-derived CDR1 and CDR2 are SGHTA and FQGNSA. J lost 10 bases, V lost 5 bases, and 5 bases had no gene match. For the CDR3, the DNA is TGTGCCAGCAGCCCGGGACTAGCGGGAGGGGTGGAGCAGTTCTTC. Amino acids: CASSPGLAGGVEQFF. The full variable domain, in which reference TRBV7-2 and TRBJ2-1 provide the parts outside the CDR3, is GAGVSQSPSNKVTEKGKDVELRCDPISGHTALYWYRQSLGQGLEFLIYFQGNSAPDKSGLPSDRFSAERTGGSVSTLTIQRTQQEDSAVYLCASSPGLAGGVEQFFGPGTRLTVL.

Here the CDR3 DNA reads TGTGCCTGGAGTACAGGGGCTAATTCACCCCTCCACTTT. Residues: CAWSTGANSPLHF. The chain couples TRBV30 to TRBJ1-6; the match to TRBD1 covers 7 bases. The CDR3 sequence is 13 residues long. The germline CDR1 and CDR2 sequences are GTSNPN and SVGIG (reference sequence). J was trimmed by 6 bases and V by 2 bases; bases with no gene match: 1.

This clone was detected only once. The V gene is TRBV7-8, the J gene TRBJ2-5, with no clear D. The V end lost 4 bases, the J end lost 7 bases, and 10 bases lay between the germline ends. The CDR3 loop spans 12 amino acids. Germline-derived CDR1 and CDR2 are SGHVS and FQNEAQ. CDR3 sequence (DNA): TGTGCCAGCAGCTCAAACACGGGGACCCAGTACTTC. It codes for CASSSNTGTQYF.

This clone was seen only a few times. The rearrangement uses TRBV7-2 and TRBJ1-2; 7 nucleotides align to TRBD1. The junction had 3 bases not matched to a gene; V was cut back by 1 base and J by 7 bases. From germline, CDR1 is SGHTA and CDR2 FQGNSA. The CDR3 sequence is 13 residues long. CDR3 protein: CASSLGAGGGYTF. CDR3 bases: TGTGCCAGCAGCTTAGGGGCAGGGGGTGGCTACACCTTC.